Listed here is a single T cell receptor beta chain. The method was immunoSEQ multiplex PCR; TCRdb's version includes in-frame clones alone and lacks a portion of them. This table has more than 2 million clones, around 95% appearing once. The data stem from a study of shared clonotypes between healthy human individuals. Germline V gene data show CDR1 as LNHDA and CDR2 as SQIVND (reference sequence). This CDR3 comprises 15 residues. Between the trimmed V and J ends, which lost 5 bases and 7 bases, there was a span of 15 bases. The receptor was derived from a man between 18 and 29 years old in good health. This chain links TRBV19 with TRBJ1-6; a weak D match, TRBD1 (5 bases). Source material: naive CD4+ T cells sorted from blood. The sample's subset: CD45RA+ positively selected. CDR3 sequence: CASSPTGGSNSPLHF. CDR3 nucleotide sequence: TGTGCCAGTAGTCCCACCGGGGGGAGCAATTCACCCCTCCACTTT.